The 17 T cell receptor beta chains below were found in one sample sequenced in a study of blood T cell repertoires in COVID-19. Measured with immunoSEQ multiplex PCR; TCRdb has only the in-frame clones, and not every one. The table shows some 170,000 clones, with 84% occurring only once. The specimen was peripheral blood. The origin of the receptors is a woman of 80 years or more with acute or convalescent COVID-19.

In this sample, this clone turned up a few times. Here the CDR3 DNA reads TGTGCCAGCAGTGAAGCACGAGGGGGCGTCCAGTACTTC. It is translated as CASSEARGGVQYF. This chain connects TRBV2 to TRBJ2-5; 7 bases are shared with TRBD1. This CDR3 is built from 13 residues. Germline CDR1 is SNHLY and CDR2 is FYNNEI. J lost 10 bases, V lost 0 bases, and 5 bases had no gene match.

The chain links TRBV4-2 to TRBJ1-6; 8 nucleotides agree with TRBD1. CDR3 length: 17 residues. With V trimmed by 0 bases and J by 6 bases, 7 bases remained unmatched. The germline V gene encodes CDR1 LGHNA and CDR2 YNFKEQ. CDR3 region: CASSQEGQGASNSPLHF. In nucleotides, the CDR3 is TGTGCCAGCAGCCAAGAGGGGCAGGGGGCTTCTAATTCACCCCTCCACTTT.

The genes are TRBV5-1 and TRBJ1-1, with 10 bases fitting TRBD1. The ends lost 4 bases at V and 0 bases at J; junction bases unmatched: 0. The CDR3 totals 14 residues. Germline-derived CDR1 and CDR2 are SGHRS and YFSETQ. The CDR3 is CASSGTGVNTEAFF. CDR3 bases: TGCGCCAGCAGCGGGACAGGGGTGAACACTGAAGCTTTCTTT.

The V call is TRBV7-9, the J call TRBJ2-1, with TRBD1 matching over 7 bases. Trimming at V came to 7 bases and at J to 9 bases, leaving 15 bases not matched to a gene. Germline-derived CDR1 and CDR2 are SEHNR and FQNEAQ (reference sequence). The length of the CDR3 is 15 residues. CDR3 loop: CASTGYRGRKGEQFF. For the CDR3, the DNA is TGTGCCAGCACCGGTTATAGGGGGCGGAAGGGTGAGCAGTTCTTC.

This clone was counted once. V and J are TRBV19 and TRBJ1-5, with 7 bases identical to TRBD1. V was pared by 6 bases and J by 8 bases, with 13 bases of the junction left unmatched. Germline lookup yields CDR1 LNHDA and CDR2 SQIVND (reference sequence). The CDR3 loop spans 15 amino acids. CDR3 bases: TGTGCCAGTAGCACATATCCCCGGGACAGAGAGCCCCAGCATTTT. As protein: CASSTYPRDREPQHF. Based on the CDR3 plus reference TRBV19 and TRBJ1-5, the full variable domain is DGGITQSPKYLFRKEGQNVTLSCEQNLNHDAMYWYRQDPGQGLRLIYYSQIVNDFQKGDIAEGYSVSREKKESFPLTVTSAQKNPTAFYLCASSTYPRDREPQHFGDGTRLSIL.

Only one count was recorded for this clone. CDR3 DNA: TGTGCCAGCAGCTTGGGCGTGGGTCTAGCGGGGGGAGGCGAGACCCAGTACTTC. Translating it yields CASSLGVGLAGGGETQYF. The V gene is TRBV5-4, the J gene TRBJ2-5; 11 bases line up with TRBD2. The trim removed 0 bases at V and 5 bases at J, leaving 12 bases unmatched. Germline V gene lookup returns CDR1 SGHNT and CDR2 YYREEE (reference sequence). This CDR3 contains 18 residues.

This clone was counted only a few times. The germline gene is not matched at one end of the junction; a read error may be the cause. The rearrangement uses TRBV7-7 and TRBJ1-1; D unclear. CDR1 SSHAT and CDR2 FNYEAQ come from the germline V gene (reference sequence). The CDR3 is made up of 15 amino acids. The chain's CDR3 is CASSLLPDGDTEAFF. As DNA, the CDR3 is TGTGCTAGCAGCTTATTGCCAGACGGGGACACTGAAGCTTTCTTT.

The chain couples TRBV7-9 to TRBJ2-3; 9 bases align to TRBD2. This CDR3 region has 14 residues. Germline V gene data show CDR1 as SEHNR and CDR2 as FQNEAQ (reference sequence). Trimming took 5 bases from V and 6 from J; bases not matched to a gene: 6. The CDR3 spells CASSPGTSLDTQYF. For the CDR3, the DNA is TGTGCCAGCAGCCCGGGGACTAGCCTCGATACGCAGTATTTT.

J is TRBJ2-7 and V is TRBV20-1; weak D call: TRBD2 (5 bases). The CDR3 loop spans 11 amino acids. Germline V gene sequence: CDR1 DFQATT, CDR2 SNEGSKA (reference sequence). CDR3 sequence: CSTSRGNEQYF. CDR3 DNA sequence: TGCAGCACTAGTCGGGGTAACGAGCAGTACTTC.

V gene TRBV2 combines with J gene TRBJ1-4; 7 nucleotides line up with TRBD1. The CDR3 sequence is 13 residues long. V shed 8 bases, J shed 7 bases, and the junction held 7 bases outside the gene matches. The germline CDR1 and CDR2 sequences are SNHLY and FYNNEI. CDR3 bases: TGTGCCAGCGTGACAGGGAAGGGTGAAAAACTGTTTTTT. This sequence encodes CASVTGKGEKLFF. The variable domain in full, with the rest retrieved from reference TRBV2 and TRBJ1-4, is EPEVTQTPSHQVTQMGQEVILRCVPISNHLYFYWYRQILGQKVEFLVSFYNNEISEKSEIFDDQFSVERPDGSNFTLKIRSTKLEDSAMYFCASVTGKGEKLFFGSGTQLSVL.

The chain uses TRBV10-3 and TRBJ1-1, with 8 bases aligning to TRBD1. Germline values: CDR1 ENHRY, CDR2 SYGVKD. This CDR3 contains 16 residues. V was pared by 3 bases and J by 6 bases, with 12 bases of the junction left unmatched. This CDR3 reads CAISENRQGRVAEAFF. The CDR3 nucleotides are TGTGCCATCAGTGAAAATCGACAGGGGAGGGTCGCTGAAGCTTTCTTT.

The J gene is TRBJ2-5, the V gene TRBV20-1; the D gene is possibly TRBD2 (5 bases). V lost 7 bases and J 2 bases, leaving 20 bases between the germline ends. Germline V gene lookup returns CDR1 DFQATT and CDR2 SNEGSKA (reference sequence). The CDR3 contains 15 residues. CDR3 sequence: CSVSSGLTNQETQYF. The CDR3 DNA follows: TGCAGTGTTAGTTCCGGACTCACTAATCAAGAGACCCAGTACTTC.

The chain joins TRBV27 to TRBJ1-4; 12 nucleotides agree with TRBD1. V gave up 6 bases and J gave up 2 bases; unmatched junction bases: 10. There are 18 residues in the CDR3. Germline V gene sequence: CDR1 MNHEY, CDR2 SMNVEV (reference sequence). The CDR3 region is CASRTGTGGLATNEKLFF. DNA for the CDR3: TGTGCCAGCAGAACCGGGACAGGGGGCCTGGCGACTAATGAAAAACTGTTTTTT.

This chain links TRBV6-5 with TRBJ2-5; TRBD2 matches at 14 bases. CDR1 and CDR2 (germline): MNHEY, SVGAGI. This CDR3 is built from 14 residues. Unmatched junction bases numbered 1, after V lost 5 bases and J lost 5 bases. CDR3 bases: TGTGCCAGCAGTAGGACTAGCGGGAGGGAGACCCAGTACTTC. Translated: CASSRTSGRETQYF.

The rearrangement uses TRBV28 and TRBJ1-2; D unclear. V was pared by 5 bases and J by 0 bases, with 19 bases between. The V gene's germline CDR1 is MDHEN and CDR2 SYDVKM. The CDR3 extends over 17 amino acids. CDR3 amino acids: CASSVGRGTLANYGYTF. CDR3 coding DNA: TGTGCCAGCAGTGTTGGCAGAGGAACCCTAGCTAACTATGGCTACACCTTC.

The chain links TRBV30 to TRBJ1-3, with a possible D match to TRBD1 (5 bases). The germline V gene encodes CDR1 GTSNPN and CDR2 SVGIG (reference sequence). This CDR3 region has 15 residues. As DNA, the CDR3 is TGTTTGCGGACAACCTACCTTATCTCTGGAAACACCATATATTTT. Translation: CLRTTYLISGNTIYF.

The V gene is TRBV7-3, the J gene TRBJ2-1; TRBD2 matches at 12 bases. Unmatched junction bases numbered 11, after V lost 5 bases and J lost 0 bases. Per germline, CDR1 SGHTA and CDR2 FQGTGA. CDR3 length: 19 residues. This CDR3 is CASSRQGLAGLSSYNEQFF. The CDR3 coding sequence is TGTGCCAGCAGCCGGCAGGGACTAGCGGGCCTGAGCTCCTACAATGAGCAGTTCTTC.